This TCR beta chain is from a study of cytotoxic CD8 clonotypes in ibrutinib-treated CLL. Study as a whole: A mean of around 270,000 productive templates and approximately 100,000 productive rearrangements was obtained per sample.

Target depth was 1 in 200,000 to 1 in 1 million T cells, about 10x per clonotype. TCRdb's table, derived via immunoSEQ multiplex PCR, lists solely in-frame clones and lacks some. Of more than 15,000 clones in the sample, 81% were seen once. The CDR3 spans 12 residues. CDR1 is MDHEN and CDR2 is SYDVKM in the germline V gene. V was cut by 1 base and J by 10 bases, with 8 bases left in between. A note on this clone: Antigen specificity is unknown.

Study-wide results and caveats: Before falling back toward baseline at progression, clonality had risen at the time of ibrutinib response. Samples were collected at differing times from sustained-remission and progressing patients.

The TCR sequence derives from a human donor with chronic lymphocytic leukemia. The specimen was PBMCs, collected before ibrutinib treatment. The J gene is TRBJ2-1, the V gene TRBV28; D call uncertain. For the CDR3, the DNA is TGTGCCAGCAGTTTATCATGGTGGGAGCAGTTCTTC. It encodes CASSLSWWEQFF. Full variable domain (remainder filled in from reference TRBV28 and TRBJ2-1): DVKVTQSSRYLVKRTGEKVFLECVQDMDHENMFWYRQDPGLGLRLIYFSYDVKMKEKGDIPEGYSVSREKKERFSLILESASTNQTSMYLCASSLSWWEQFFGPGTRLTVL.